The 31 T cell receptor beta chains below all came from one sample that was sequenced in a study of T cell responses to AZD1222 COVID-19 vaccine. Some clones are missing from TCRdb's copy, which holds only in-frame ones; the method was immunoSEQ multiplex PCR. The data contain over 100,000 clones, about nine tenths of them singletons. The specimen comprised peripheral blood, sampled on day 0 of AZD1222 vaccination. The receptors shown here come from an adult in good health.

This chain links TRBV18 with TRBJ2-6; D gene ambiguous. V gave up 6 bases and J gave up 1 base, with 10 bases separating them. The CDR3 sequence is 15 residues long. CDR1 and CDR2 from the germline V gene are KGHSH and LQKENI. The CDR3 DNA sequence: TGTGCCAGCTCCCCTCAGGCTTCTGGGGCCAACGTCCTGACTTTC. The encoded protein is CASSPQASGANVLTF.

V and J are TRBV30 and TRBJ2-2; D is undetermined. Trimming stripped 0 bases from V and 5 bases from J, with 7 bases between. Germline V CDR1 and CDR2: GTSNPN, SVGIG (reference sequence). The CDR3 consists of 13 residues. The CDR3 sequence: CAWSVSRTGELFF. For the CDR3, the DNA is TGTGCCTGGAGTGTAAGTCGGACCGGGGAGCTGTTTTTT. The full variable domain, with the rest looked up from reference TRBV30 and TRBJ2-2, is SQTIHQWPATLVQPVGSPLSLECTVEGTSNPNLYWYRQAAGRGLQLLFYSVGIGQISSEVPQNLSASRPQDRQFILSSKKLLLSDSGFYLCAWSVSRTGELFFGEGSRLTVL.

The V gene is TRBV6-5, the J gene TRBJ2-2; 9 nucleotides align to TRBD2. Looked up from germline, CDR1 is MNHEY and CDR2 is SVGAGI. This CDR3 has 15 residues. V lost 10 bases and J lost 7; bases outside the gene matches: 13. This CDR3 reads CATAGREGRSGELFF. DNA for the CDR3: TGTGCCACAGCGGGGCGGGAGGGCCGAAGCGGGGAGCTGTTTTTT.

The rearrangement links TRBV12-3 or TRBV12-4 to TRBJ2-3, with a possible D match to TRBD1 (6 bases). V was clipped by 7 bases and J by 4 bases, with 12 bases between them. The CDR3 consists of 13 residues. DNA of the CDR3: TGTGCCAGCACCACCACAGGGCCAGATACGCAGTATTTT. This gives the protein CASTTTGPDTQYF.

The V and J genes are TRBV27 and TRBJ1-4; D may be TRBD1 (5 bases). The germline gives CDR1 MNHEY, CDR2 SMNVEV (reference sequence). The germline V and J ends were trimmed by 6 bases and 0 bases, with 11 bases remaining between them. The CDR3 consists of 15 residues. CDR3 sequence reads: CASRTRQSTNEKLFF. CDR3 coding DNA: TGTGCCAGCAGAACCCGACAGTCAACTAATGAAAAACTGTTTTTT.

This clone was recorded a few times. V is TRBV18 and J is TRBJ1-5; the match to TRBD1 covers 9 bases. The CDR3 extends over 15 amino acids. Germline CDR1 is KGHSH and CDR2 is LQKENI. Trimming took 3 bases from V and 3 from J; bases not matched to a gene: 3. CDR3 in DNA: TGTGCCAGCTCACCGGACAGGGGTTCCAATCAGCCCCAGCATTTT. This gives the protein CASSPDRGSNQPQHF.

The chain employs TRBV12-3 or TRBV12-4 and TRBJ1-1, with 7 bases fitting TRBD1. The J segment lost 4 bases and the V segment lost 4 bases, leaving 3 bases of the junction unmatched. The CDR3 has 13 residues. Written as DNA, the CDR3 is TGTGCCAGCAGTTACGGACAGGCCACTGAAGCTTTCTTT. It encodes CASSYGQATEAFF.

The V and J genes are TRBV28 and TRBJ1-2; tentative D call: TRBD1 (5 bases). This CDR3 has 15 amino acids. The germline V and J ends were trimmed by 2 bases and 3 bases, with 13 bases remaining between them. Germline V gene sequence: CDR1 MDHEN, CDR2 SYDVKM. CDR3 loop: CASSLMGPPHYGYTF. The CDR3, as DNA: TGTGCCAGCAGTTTAATGGGGCCACCCCACTATGGCTACACCTTC.

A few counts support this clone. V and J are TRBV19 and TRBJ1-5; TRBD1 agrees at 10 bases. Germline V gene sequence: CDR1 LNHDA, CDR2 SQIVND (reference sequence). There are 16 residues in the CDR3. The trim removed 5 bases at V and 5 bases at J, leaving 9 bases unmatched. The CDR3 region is CASSPDRGLGDQPQHF. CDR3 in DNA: TGTGCCAGTAGTCCCGACAGGGGGCTAGGGGATCAGCCCCAGCATTTT.

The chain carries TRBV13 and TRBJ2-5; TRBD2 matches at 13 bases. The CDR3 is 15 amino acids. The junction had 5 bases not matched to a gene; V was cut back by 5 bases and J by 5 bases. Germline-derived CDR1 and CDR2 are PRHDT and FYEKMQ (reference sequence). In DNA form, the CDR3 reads TGTGCCAGCAGCCCCGGGACTAGCGGGAAGGAGACCCAGTACTTC. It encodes CASSPGTSGKETQYF.

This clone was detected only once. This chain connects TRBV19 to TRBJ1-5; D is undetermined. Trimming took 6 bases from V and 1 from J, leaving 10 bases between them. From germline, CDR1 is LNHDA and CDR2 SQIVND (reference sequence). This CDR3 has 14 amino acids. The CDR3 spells CASSEWESNQPQHF. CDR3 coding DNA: TGTGCCAGTAGCGAATGGGAAAGCAATCAGCCCCAGCATTTT.

The CDR3 reads CAWNRIGRYGYTF. The CDR3, as DNA: TGTGCCTGGAACCGAATAGGCCGCTATGGCTACACCTTC. The chain carries TRBV30 and TRBJ1-2; D call uncertain. V gave up 4 bases and J gave up 4 bases, with 13 bases separating them. The CDR3 has 13 residues. Germline V gene lookup returns CDR1 GTSNPN and CDR2 SVGIG (reference sequence).

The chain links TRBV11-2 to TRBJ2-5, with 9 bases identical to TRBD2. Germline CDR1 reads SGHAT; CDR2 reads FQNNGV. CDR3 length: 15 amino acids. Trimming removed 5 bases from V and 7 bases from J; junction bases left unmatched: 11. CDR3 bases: TGTGCCAGCAGCCGGAGGACTAGCGCCGGGGGGACCCAGTACTTC. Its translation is CASSRRTSAGGTQYF.

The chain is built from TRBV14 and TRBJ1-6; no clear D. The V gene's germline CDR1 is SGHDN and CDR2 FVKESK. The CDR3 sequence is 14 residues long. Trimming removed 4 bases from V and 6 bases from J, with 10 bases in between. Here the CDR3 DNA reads TGTGCCAGCAGCCCCCGGGGAGGTAATTCACCCCTCCACTTT. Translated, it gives CASSPRGGNSPLHF.

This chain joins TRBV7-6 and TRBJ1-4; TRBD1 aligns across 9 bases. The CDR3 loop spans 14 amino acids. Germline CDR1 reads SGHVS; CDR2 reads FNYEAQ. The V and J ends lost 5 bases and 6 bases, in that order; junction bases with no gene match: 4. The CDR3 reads CASSAGTGYEKLFF. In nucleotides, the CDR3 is TGTGCCAGCAGCGCCGGGACAGGGTATGAAAAACTGTTTTTT.

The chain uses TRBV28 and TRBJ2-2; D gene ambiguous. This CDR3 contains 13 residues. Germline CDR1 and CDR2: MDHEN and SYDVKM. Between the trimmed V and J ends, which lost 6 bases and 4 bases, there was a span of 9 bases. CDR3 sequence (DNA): TGTGCCAGCAGCCGACCACCCACCGGGGAGCTGTTTTTT. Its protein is CASSRPPTGELFF.

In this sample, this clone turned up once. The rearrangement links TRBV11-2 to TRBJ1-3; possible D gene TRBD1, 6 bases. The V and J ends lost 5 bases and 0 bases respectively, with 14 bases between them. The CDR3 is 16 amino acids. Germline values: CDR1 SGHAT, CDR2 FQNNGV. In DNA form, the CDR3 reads TGTGCCAGCAGCGTGAGAGGGGGTTCCTCTGGAAACACCATATATTTT. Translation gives CASSVRGGSSGNTIYF.

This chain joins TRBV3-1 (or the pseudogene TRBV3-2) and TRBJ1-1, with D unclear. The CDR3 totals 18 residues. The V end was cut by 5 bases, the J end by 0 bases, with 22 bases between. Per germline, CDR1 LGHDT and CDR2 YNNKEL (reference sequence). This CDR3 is CASSESLPLSRLNTEAFF. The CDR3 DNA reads TGTGCCAGCAGCGAATCCTTACCCTTGAGTAGACTGAACACTGAAGCTTTCTTT.

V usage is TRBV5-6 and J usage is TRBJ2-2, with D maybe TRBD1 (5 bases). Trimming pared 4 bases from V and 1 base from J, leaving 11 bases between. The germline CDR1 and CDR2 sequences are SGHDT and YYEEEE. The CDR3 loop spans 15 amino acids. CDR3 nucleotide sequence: TGTGCCAGCAGCCCTCGGACAAAGAACACCGGGGAGCTGTTTTTT. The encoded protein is CASSPRTKNTGELFF.

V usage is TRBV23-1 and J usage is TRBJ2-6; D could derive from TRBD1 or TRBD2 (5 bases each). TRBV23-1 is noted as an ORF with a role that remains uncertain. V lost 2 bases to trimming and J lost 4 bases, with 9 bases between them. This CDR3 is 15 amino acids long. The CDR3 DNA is TGCGCCAGCAGTCAACAGGGACCCGGGGCCAACGTCCTGACTTTC. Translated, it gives CASSQQGPGANVLTF.

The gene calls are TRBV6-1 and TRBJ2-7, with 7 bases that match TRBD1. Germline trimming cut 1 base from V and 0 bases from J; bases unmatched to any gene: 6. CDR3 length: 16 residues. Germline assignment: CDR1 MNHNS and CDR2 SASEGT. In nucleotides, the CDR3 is TGTGCCAGCAGTGAAGGTGAGGGGGCTCCCTCCTACGAGCAGTACTTC. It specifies CASSEGEGAPSYEQYF.

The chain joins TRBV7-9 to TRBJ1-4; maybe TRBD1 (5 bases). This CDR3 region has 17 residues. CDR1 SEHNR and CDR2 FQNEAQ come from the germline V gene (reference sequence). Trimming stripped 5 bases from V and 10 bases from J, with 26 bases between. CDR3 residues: CASSRSPPGLGGGKLFF. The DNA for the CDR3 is TGTGCCAGCAGCCGCAGTCCTCCTGGACTCGGGGGAGGAAAACTGTTTTTT.

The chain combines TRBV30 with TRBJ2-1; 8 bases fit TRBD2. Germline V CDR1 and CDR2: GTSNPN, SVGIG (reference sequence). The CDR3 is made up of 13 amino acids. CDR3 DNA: TGTGCTTCGAGCGGGAGCTCCTACAATGAGCAGTTCTTC. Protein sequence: CASSGSSYNEQFF.

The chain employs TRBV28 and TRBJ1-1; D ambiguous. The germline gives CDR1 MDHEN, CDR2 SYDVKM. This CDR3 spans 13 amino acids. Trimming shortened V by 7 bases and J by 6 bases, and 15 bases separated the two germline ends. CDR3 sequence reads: CASNLRISAEAFF. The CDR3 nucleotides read TGTGCCAGCAACTTGCGTATAAGCGCTGAAGCTTTCTTT.

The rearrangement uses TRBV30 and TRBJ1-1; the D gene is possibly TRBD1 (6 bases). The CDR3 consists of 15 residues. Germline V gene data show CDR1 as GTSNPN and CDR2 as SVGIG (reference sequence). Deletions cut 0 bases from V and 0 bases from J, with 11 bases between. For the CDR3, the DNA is TGTGCCTGGAGTGTACAAGGGACATTGAACACTGAAGCTTTCTTT. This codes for CAWSVQGTLNTEAFF. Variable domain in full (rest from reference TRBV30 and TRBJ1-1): SQTIHQWPATLVQPVGSPLSLECTVEGTSNPNLYWYRQAAGRGLQLLFYSVGIGQISSEVPQNLSASRPQDRQFILSSKKLLLSDSGFYLCAWSVQGTLNTEAFFGQGTRLTVV.

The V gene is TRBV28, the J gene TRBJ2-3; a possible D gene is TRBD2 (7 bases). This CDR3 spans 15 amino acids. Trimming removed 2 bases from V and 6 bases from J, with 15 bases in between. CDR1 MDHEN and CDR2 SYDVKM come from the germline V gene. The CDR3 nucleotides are TGTGCCAGCAGTTTAGGTTTCGGGGGGCGGGATACGCAGTATTTT. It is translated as CASSLGFGGRDTQYF.

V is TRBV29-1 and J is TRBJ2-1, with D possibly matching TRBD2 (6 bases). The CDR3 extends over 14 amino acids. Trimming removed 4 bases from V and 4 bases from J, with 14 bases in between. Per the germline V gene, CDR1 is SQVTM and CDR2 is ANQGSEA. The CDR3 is CSVVRGTSYNEQFF. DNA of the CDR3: TGCAGCGTTGTGAGAGGGACTTCTTACAATGAGCAGTTCTTC.

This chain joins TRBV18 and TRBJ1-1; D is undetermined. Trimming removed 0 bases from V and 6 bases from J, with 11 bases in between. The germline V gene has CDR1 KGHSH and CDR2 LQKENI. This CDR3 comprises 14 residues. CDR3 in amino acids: CASSPPVLPPEAFF. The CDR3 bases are TGTGCCAGCTCACCACCAGTTCTACCCCCTGAAGCTTTCTTT.

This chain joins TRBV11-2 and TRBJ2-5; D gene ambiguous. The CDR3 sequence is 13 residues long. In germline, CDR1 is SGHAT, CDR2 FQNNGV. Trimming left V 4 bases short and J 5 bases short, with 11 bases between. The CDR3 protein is CASSSDLGETQYF. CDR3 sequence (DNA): TGTGCCAGCAGCTCGGACCTTGGGGAGACCCAGTACTTC.

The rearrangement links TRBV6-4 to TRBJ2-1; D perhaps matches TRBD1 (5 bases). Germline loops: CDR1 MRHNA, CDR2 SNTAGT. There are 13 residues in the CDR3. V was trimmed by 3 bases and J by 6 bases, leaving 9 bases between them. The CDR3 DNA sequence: TGTGCCAGCAGTGAGTCGACAGTCAATGAGCAGTTCTTC. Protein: CASSESTVNEQFF.

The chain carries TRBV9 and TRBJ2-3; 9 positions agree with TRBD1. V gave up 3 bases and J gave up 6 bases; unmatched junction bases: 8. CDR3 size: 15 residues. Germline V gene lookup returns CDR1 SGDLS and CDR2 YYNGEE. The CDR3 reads CASSETGGAGDTQYF. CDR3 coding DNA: TGTGCCAGCAGCGAGACAGGGGGTGCGGGCGATACGCAGTATTTT. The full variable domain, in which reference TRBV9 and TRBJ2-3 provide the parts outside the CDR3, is DSGVTQTPKHLITATGQRVTLRCSPRSGDLSVYWYQQSLDQGLQFLIQYYNGEERAKGNILERFSAQQFPDLHSELNLSSLELGDSALYFCASSETGGAGDTQYFGPGTRLTVL.